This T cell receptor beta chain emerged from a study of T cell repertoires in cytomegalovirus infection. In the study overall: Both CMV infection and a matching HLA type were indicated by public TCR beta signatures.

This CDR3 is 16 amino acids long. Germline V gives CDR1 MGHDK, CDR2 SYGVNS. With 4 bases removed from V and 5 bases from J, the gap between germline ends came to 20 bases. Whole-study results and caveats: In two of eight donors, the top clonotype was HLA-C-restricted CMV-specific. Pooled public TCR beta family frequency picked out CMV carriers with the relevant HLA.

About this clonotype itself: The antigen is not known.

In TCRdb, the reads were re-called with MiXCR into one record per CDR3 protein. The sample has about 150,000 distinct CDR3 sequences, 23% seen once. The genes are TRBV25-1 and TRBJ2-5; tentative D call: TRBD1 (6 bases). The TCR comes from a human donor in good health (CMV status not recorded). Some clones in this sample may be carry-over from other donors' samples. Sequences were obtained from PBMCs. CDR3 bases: TGTGCCAGCAGTGGAGCCGGGACATCCAGCTGGGAGACCCAGTACTTC. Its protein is CASSGAGTSSWETQYF.